This T cell receptor beta chain appears in the sequencing data of a study of technical replicates of blood from a handful of donors. Sequenced by immunoSEQ multiplex PCR; TCRdb stores in-frame clones only, minus some. The sample has some 82,000 clones, roughly 94% seen once. Germline V CDR1 and CDR2: SGHNT, YENEEA. This CDR3 spans 17 amino acids. With 5 bases clipped from V and 4 bases from J, the junction kept 14 bases outside the gene matches. This clone was picked up a small number of times. The sequence derives from a human donor in good health. The rearrangement links TRBV11-3 to TRBJ1-2; 9 positions agree with TRBD1. Source material: T cells isolated from PBMCs. The CDR3 region has the DNA TGTGCCAGCAGCCCCCGGACAGGGGCGACCTCTAGCTATGGCTACACCTTC. This encodes CASSPRTGATSSYGYTF.